The 14 T cell receptor beta chains below come from one sample, sequenced in a study of STAT5B mutations in CD4+ large granular lymphocyte leukemia. TCRdb's copy holds only in-frame clones and misses some; the assay was immunoSEQ multiplex PCR. The sample records about 3,600 clones, over 75% being singletons. Sequencing used CD4+ T cells from blood buffy coats. The receptors originated from a human donor in good health.

With regard to this clone: The sample contains more than one DNA sequence encoding this CDR3. The chain uses TRBV27 and TRBJ1-6; D gene uncertain. Germline V gene sequence: CDR1 MNHEY, CDR2 SMNVEV (reference sequence). V was trimmed by 6 bases and J by 7 bases, leaving 7 bases between them. The CDR3 totals 12 residues. The CDR3: CASSPINSPLHF. In nucleotides, the CDR3 is TGTGCCAGCAGCCCAATAAATTCACCCCTCCACTTT.

The sample holds one count of this clone. CDR3 nucleotides: TGCGCCAGCAGCCAAGGAGATAGCTCCTACAATGAGCAGTTCTTC. Translating it yields CASSQGDSSYNEQFF. The chain links TRBV4-1 to TRBJ2-1; D is uncertain. Between the trimmed V and J ends, which lost 1 base and 0 bases, there was a span of 7 bases. Germline CDR1 is MGHRA and CDR2 is YSYEKL. The CDR3 covers 15 residues.

CDR3 nucleotide sequence: TGTGCCAGCAGCTTGACGACGTTTAGCACAGATACGCAGTATTTT. Translating it yields CASSLTTFSTDTQYF. V and J are TRBV11-2 and TRBJ2-3; D remains unclear. CDR1 and CDR2 from the germline V gene are SGHAT and FQNNGV. V lost 3 bases, J lost 0 bases, and 10 bases lay in between. This CDR3 contains 15 residues.

The sample holds one count of this clone. The rearrangement uses TRBV4-1 and TRBJ2-7, with 10 bases matching TRBD2. In germline, CDR1 is MGHRA, CDR2 YSYEKL. The CDR3 extends over 15 amino acids. Unmatched junction bases numbered 6, after V lost 0 bases and J lost 7 bases. The CDR3 DNA reads as TGCGCCAGCAGCCAAGAACCGGGACTAGCGCAAGAGCAGTACTTC. Protein: CASSQEPGLAQEQYF.

The chain has TRBV27 and TRBJ2-7, with 8 bases fitting TRBD2. V dropped 2 bases and J dropped 2; count of bases not matched to a gene: 8. CDR3 length: 16 amino acids. CDR1 is MNHEY, CDR2 SMNVEV, per germline (reference sequence). The CDR3 protein is CASSLNPAGATYEQYF. The CDR3, as DNA: TGTGCCAGCAGTTTAAACCCAGCGGGAGCTACCTACGAGCAGTACTTC.

The V call is TRBV5-4, the J call TRBJ2-1; D remains unclear. Germline V lookup: CDR1 SGHNT, CDR2 YYREEE (reference sequence). The CDR3 has 11 amino acids. V lost 2 bases, J lost 7 bases, and 4 bases lay in between. The CDR3: CASSFLNEQFF. The CDR3 region has the DNA TGTGCCAGCAGCTTTCTGAATGAGCAGTTCTTC.

V gene TRBV10-3 combines with J gene TRBJ2-7; D possibly matches TRBD1 or TRBD2 (7 bases each). Trimming left V 6 bases short and J 5 bases short, with 17 bases between. CDR1 is ENHRY, CDR2 SYGVKD, per germline. This CDR3 is 14 amino acids long. Here the CDR3 reads CAIRAAGQTHEQYF. CDR3 DNA: TGTGCCATCAGGGCAGCGGGACAGACCCACGAGCAGTACTTC.

The rearrangement uses TRBV19 and TRBJ2-7, with 9 bases fitting TRBD1. CDR3 size: 12 residues. J gave up 1 base and V 8 bases, and 0 bases lay outside the gene matches. CDR1 is LNHDA, CDR2 SQIVND, per germline (reference sequence). CDR3 in DNA: TGTGCCAGTGGGACAGGGTCCTACGAGCAGTACTTC. Protein: CASGTGSYEQYF. Looking up the rest from reference TRBV19 and TRBJ2-7 gives the full variable domain: DGGITQSPKYLFRKEGQNVTLSCEQNLNHDAMYWYRQDPGQGLRLIYYSQIVNDFQKGDIAEGYSVSREKKESFPLTVTSAQKNPTAFYLCASGTGSYEQYFGPGTRLTVT.

The V call is TRBV13, the J call TRBJ2-1; a weak D match, TRBD1 (5 bases). CDR1 and CDR2 (germline): PRHDT, FYEKMQ (reference sequence). Trimming took off 5 bases at V and 9 bases at J, with 8 bases between the two ends. This CDR3 has 11 residues. CDR3 coding DNA: TGTGCCAGCAGCCGTACAGGTGAGCAGTTCTTC. Amino acid sequence: CASSRTGEQFF.

The V gene is TRBV9, the J gene TRBJ2-7; 11 bases agree with TRBD1. The J segment lost 1 base and the V segment lost 4 bases, leaving 4 bases of the junction unmatched. Germline CDR1 and CDR2: SGDLS and YYNGEE. This CDR3 comprises 15 residues. The CDR3 here is CASSFRDRGSYEQYF. The CDR3 nucleotides read TGTGCCAGCAGCTTCCGGGACAGGGGGTCCTACGAGCAGTACTTC.

This chain links TRBV7-8 with TRBJ1-2, with no clear D. The CDR3 is 14 residues long. The ends were cut back, 2 bases at V and 3 bases at J, with 10 bases in the middle. Germline CDR1 SGHVS, CDR2 FQNEAQ. DNA of the CDR3: TGTGCCAGCAGCTTACAAGCCTCCGACTATGGCTACACCTTC. Residues: CASSLQASDYGYTF.

This chain uses TRBV7-9 with TRBJ1-4; D is uncertain. Trimming stripped 8 bases from V and 8 bases from J, with 18 bases between. Germline CDR1 SEHNR, CDR2 FQNEAQ (reference sequence). CDR3 length equals 14 residues. The CDR3 nucleotides are TGTGCCAGCTGGGGAAGCGGGTCGGGAGAAAAACTGTTTTTT. Protein: CASWGSGSGEKLFF.

The CDR3 reads CASSPPGQGVRTEAFF. For the CDR3, the DNA is TGTGCCAGCAGTCCCCCCGGCCAGGGAGTGCGCACTGAAGCTTTCTTT. The chain is built from TRBV28 and TRBJ1-1, with D maybe TRBD1 (5 bases). The CDR3 has 16 amino acids. CDR1 is MDHEN, CDR2 SYDVKM, per germline. V shed 5 bases and J shed 4 bases, with 20 bases lying between them.

V and J are TRBV30 and TRBJ1-1, with 11 bases lining up with TRBD1. The germline V gene has CDR1 GTSNPN and CDR2 SVGIG (reference sequence). The ends lost 0 bases at V and 0 bases at J; junction bases unmatched: 0. The CDR3 totals 15 residues. The CDR3 loop reads CAWSVGQGVNTEAFF. CDR3 bases: TGTGCCTGGAGTGTGGGACAGGGGGTGAACACTGAAGCTTTCTTT.